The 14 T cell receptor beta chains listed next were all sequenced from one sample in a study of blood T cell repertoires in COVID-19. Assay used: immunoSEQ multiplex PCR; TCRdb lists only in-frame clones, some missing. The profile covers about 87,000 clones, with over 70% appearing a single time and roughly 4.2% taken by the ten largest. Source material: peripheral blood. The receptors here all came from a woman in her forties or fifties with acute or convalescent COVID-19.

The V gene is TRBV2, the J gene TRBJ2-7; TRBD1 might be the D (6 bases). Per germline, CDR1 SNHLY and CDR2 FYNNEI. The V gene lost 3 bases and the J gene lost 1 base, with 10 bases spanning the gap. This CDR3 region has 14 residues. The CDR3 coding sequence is TGTGCCAGCAGTGAGTGGCAGGGGTCCTACGAGCAGTACTTC. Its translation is CASSEWQGSYEQYF.

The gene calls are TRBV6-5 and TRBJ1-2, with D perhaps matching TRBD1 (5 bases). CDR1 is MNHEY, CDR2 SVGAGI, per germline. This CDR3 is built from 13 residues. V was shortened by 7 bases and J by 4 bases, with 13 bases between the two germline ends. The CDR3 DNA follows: TGTGCCAGCACCCCTTCGACAGTCTATGGCTACACCTTC. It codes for CASTPSTVYGYTF.

CDR3 coding DNA: TGCAGTGCTAGTCAGGGGACGCCCGGAGCTGAAGCTTTCTTT. Protein: CSASQGTPGAEAFF. The chain couples TRBV20-1 to TRBJ1-1, with D tentatively TRBD1 (6 bases). CDR1 and CDR2 (germline): DFQATT, SNEGSKA (reference sequence). The CDR3 extends over 14 amino acids. Trimming stripped 3 bases from V and 6 bases from J, with 17 bases between.

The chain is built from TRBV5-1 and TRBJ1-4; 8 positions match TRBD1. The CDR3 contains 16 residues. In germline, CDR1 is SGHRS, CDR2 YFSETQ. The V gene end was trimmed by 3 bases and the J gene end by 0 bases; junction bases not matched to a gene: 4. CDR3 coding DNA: TGCGCCAGCAGCTCCGGACAGGGAGCAACTAATGAAAAACTGTTTTTT. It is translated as CASSSGQGATNEKLFF.

Here the CDR3 DNA reads TGTGCCACCAGTGATCCATCGGCGCGGGGGAGAAATGAGCAGTTCTTC. Translated: CATSDPSARGRNEQFF. The rearrangement uses TRBV24-1 and TRBJ2-1; 7 bases match TRBD2. The CDR3 contains 16 residues. CDR1 is KGHDR, CDR2 SFDVKD, per germline. V lost 3 bases to trimming and J lost 7 bases; unmatched junction nucleotides: 11.

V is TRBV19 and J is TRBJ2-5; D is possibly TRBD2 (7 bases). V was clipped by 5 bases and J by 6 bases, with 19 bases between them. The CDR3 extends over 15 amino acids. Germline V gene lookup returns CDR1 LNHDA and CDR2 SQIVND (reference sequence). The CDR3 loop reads CASSPSRGGEQTQYF. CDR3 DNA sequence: TGTGCCAGTAGTCCCTCCCGCGGGGGCGAACAGACCCAGTACTTC.

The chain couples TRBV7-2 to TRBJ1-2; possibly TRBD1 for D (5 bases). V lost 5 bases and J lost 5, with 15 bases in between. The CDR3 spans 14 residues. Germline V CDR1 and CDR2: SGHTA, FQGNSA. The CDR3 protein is CASSPGLQGYGYTF. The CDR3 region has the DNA TGTGCCAGCAGCCCGGGACTCCAAGGGTATGGCTACACCTTC. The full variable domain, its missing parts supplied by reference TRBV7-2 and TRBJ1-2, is GAGVSQSPSNKVTEKGKDVELRCDPISGHTALYWYRQSLGQGLEFLIYFQGNSAPDKSGLPSDRFSAERTGGSVSTLTIQRTQQEDSAVYLCASSPGLQGYGYTFGSGTRLTVV.

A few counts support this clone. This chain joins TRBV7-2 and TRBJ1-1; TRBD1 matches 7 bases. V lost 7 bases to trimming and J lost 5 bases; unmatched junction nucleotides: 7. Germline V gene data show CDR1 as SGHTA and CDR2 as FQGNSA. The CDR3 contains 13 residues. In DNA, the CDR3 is TGTGCCAGCAAGTACTTCAGGGGGACTGAAGCTTTCTTT. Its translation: CASKYFRGTEAFF. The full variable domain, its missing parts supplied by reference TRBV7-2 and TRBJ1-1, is GAGVSQSPSNKVTEKGKDVELRCDPISGHTALYWYRQSLGQGLEFLIYFQGNSAPDKSGLPSDRFSAERTGGSVSTLTIQRTQQEDSAVYLCASKYFRGTEAFFGQGTRLTVV.

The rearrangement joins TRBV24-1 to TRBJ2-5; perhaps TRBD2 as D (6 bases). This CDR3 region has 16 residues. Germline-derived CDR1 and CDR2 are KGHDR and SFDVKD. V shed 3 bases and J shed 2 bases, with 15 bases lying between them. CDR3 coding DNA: TGTGCCACCAGTGATCCGGTGGCCGGGACTCAAGAGACCCAGTACTTC. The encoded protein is CATSDPVAGTQETQYF.

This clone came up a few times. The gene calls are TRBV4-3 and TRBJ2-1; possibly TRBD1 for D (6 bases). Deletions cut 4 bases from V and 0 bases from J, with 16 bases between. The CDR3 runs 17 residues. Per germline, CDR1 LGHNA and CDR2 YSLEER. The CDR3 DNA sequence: TGCGCCAGCAGCCGAGAATGGGGGACAACCTCCTACAATGAGCAGTTCTTC. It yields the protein CASSREWGTTSYNEQFF.

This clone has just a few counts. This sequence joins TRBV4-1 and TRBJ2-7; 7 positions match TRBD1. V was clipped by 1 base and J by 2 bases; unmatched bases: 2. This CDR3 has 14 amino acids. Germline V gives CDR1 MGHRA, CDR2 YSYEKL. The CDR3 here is CASSQVTGAYEQYF. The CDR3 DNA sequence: TGCGCCAGCAGCCAAGTAACAGGGGCCTACGAGCAGTACTTC.

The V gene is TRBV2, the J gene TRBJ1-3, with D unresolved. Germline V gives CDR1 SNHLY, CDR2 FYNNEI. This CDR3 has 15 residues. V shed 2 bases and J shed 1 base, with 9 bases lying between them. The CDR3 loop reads CASSETDGSGNTIYF. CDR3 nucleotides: TGTGCCAGCAGTGAAACTGACGGGTCTGGAAACACCATATATTTT.

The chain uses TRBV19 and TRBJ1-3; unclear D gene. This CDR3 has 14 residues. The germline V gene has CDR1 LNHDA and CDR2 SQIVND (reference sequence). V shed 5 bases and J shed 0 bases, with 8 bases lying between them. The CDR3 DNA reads TGTGCCAGTAGTGGGAGTAACTCTGGAAACACCATATATTTT. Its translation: CASSGSNSGNTIYF.

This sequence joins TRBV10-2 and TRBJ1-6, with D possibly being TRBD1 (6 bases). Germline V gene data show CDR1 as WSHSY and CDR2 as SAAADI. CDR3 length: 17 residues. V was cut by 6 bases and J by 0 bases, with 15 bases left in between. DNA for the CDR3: TGCGCCAGCAGGTTCGGACAGCCGAGCTCCTATAATTCACCCCTCCACTTT. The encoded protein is CASRFGQPSSYNSPLHF.